This is a list of T cell receptor beta chains from one sample in a study of blood T cell repertoires in COVID-19. Here immunoSEQ multiplex PCR was the method, and the copy in TCRdb shows in-frame clones only, minus some. The table shows around 220,000 clones, with 82% occurring only once. Specimen: peripheral blood. The receptor source for this set is a woman aged 80 or older with active or convalescent COVID-19. The CDR3 runs from the conserved cysteine through the conserved F or W. A D gene is named only where the DNA matches it firmly. Only some rows state a clone size, as once, few, many or a class for expanded clones.

>-|TRBJ2-2|TRBV2|-
CASGAQGPSYGELFF
TGTGCCAGCGGGGCCCAGGGGCCCTCGTACGGGGAGCTGTTTTTT
>once|TRBJ2-5|TRBV18|-
CASSPPGGETQYF
TGTGCCAGCTCACCACCAGGGGGTGAGACCCAGTACTTC
>-|TRBJ2-1|TRBV4-2|TRBD2
CASSHPSLAGGLNEQFF
TGTGCCAGCAGCCACCCTTCCCTAGCGGGGGGGCTTAATGAGCAGTTCTTC
>-|TRBJ2-1|TRBV10-2|TRBD2
CASSESGLAGVREQFF
TGCGCCAGCAGTGAGTCGGGACTAGCGGGAGTTAGAGAGCAGTTCTTC
>-|TRBJ1-5|TRBV3-1/TRBV3-2|-
CASSHGARGSNQPQHF
TGTGCCAGCAGCCACGGCGCAAGAGGAAGCAATCAGCCCCAGCATTTT
>-|TRBJ1-2|TRBV2|TRBD1
CASSDRRDSYGYTF
TGTGCCAGCAGTGACCGACGGGACAGCTATGGCTACACCTTC
>-|TRBJ2-5|TRBV7-9|-
CASSLGTGRETQYF
TGTGCCAGCAGCTTAGGAACAGGGAGAGAGACCCAGTACTTC
>-|TRBJ1-6|TRBV28|-
CASLSNSPLHF
TGTGCCAGCCTCAGTAACTCACCCCTCCACTTT
>-|TRBJ2-3|TRBV27|TRBD2
CASSLGSGTSATDTQYF
TGTGCCAGCAGTTTGGGCTCCGGGACTAGCGCCACAGATACGCAGTATTTT
>-|TRBJ2-3|TRBV5-1|-
CASMLDSPGATQYF
TGCGCCAGCATGTTGGACAGTCCCGGGGCTACGCAGTATTTT
>few|TRBJ1-2|TRBV29-1|TRBD1
CSVLGQGGRGYTF
TGCAGCGTTCTGGGACAGGGGGGAAGAGGCTACACCTTC
>-|TRBJ1-1|TRBV28|-
CASSPPRPSYEAFF
TGTGCCAGCAGTCCACCTAGGCCCTCCTATGAAGCTTTCTTT
>-|TRBJ2-3|TRBV7-2|TRBD2
CASSLVLAGGFDTQYF
TGTGCCAGCAGCTTAGTACTAGCGGGAGGGTTCGATACGCAGTATTTT
>-|TRBJ1-4|TRBV29-1|TRBD1
CSARQGTTNEKLFF
TGCAGCGCCCGACAGGGAACAACTAATGAAAAACTGTTTTTT
>few|TRBJ2-7|TRBV28|-
CASSFPGLAASYEQYF
TGTGCCAGCAGTTTCCCGGGACTTGCCGCCTCCTACGAGCAGTACTTC
>-|TRBJ1-1|TRBV2|-
CASTWTEMNTEAFF
TGTGCCAGCACCTGGACAGAGATGAACACTGAAGCTTTCTTT